These 3 T cell receptor beta chains were sequenced from one sample in a study of human CD8 memory T cell subsets. Preparation of the TCR beta libraries relied on UMI-labeled 5' RACE. TCRdb reprocessed the 5' RACE reads, keeping one entry per CDR3 protein, no DNA. Its listing shows about 9,300 distinct CDR3 sequences. Sequencing was done on a sample of CD8+ T cells from PBMCs. Source of these receptors: a human donor in good health.

The rearrangement uses TRBV6-2 or TRBV6-3 and TRBJ2-1; absent DNA, TCRdb's TRBD2 call cannot be checked. The CDR3 runs 15 residues. From germline, CDR1 is MNHEY and CDR2 SVGEGT. The CDR3 loop reads CASSSWDQTYNEQFF.

V gene TRBV6-2 or TRBV6-3 combines with J gene TRBJ2-2; TCRdb's D call of TRBD1 is untestable without DNA. This CDR3 contains 16 residues. Germline V gives CDR1 MNHEY, CDR2 SVGEGT. The chain's CDR3 is CASSSRSRGHGGELFF.

The chain combines TRBV4-3 with TRBJ2-7; without DNA, the TCRdb call of TRBD1 cannot be checked. The germline CDR1 and CDR2 sequences are LGHNA and YSLEER. The CDR3 has 16 residues. The chain's CDR3 is CASSQDWFGGRYEQYF.